The present TCR beta chain was sequenced within a study of blood T cells in healthy people across ages. This clonotype was seen many times. Together with a sample-barcoded 5' primer, a J-beta primer mix was included in a second PCR lasting 7 to 11 cycles. TCRdb re-analysed the 5' RACE reads in MiXCR, keeping a single row per CDR3 protein. Here the sample spans approximately 730,000 distinct CDR3 sequences, more than 40% being singletons. The sequenced sample consisted of blood. The sequence was collected from a woman aged 60 to 75 in good health.

The CDR3 nucleotides are TGTGCCACTCGGGACGGTACTAGCACAGATACGCAGTATTTT. As protein: CATRDGTSTDTQYF. V and J are TRBV2 and TRBJ2-3; D is possibly TRBD1 or TRBD2 (5 bases each). Germline loops: CDR1 SNHLY, CDR2 FYNNEI. There are 14 residues in the CDR3. Between the trimmed V and J ends, which lost 10 bases and 0 bases, there was a span of 14 bases.